The source of this T cell receptor beta chain is a study of read filtering for tumor transcriptome and immune sequencing. Study as a whole: Per sample, TCR-region reads ranged about 4.05 to 10.27 million by IR-seq, about 85 to 1,400 by RNA-seq.

This clonotype was seen repeatedly, ten times or more. What it binds is not known. Broader study findings: About 80% of IR-seq clonotypes had one read, totaling around 3.5% of reads; RNA-seq: approximately 75% and 45%.

Germline lookup yields CDR1 KGHDR and CDR2 SFDVKD. This CDR3 has 12 amino acids. V was pared by 3 bases and J by 6 bases, with 8 bases between. From roughly 390 ng of RNA, a library with molecular barcoded alpha/delta and beta/gamma adaptors was made. One entry per CDR3 protein results from TCRdb running MiXCR on the reads. The data hold over 50,000 distinct CDR3 sequences, with around a fifth observed a single time. The receptor was derived from a donor aged 40 or older with multiple myeloma. Source material: a population of CD138-negative cells sorted from bone marrow. V usage is TRBV24-1 and J usage is TRBJ2-7, with D uncertain. The chain's CDR3 is CATSDGHREQYF. The CDR3, as DNA: TGTGCCACCAGTGATGGGCATCGCGAGCAGTACTTC.